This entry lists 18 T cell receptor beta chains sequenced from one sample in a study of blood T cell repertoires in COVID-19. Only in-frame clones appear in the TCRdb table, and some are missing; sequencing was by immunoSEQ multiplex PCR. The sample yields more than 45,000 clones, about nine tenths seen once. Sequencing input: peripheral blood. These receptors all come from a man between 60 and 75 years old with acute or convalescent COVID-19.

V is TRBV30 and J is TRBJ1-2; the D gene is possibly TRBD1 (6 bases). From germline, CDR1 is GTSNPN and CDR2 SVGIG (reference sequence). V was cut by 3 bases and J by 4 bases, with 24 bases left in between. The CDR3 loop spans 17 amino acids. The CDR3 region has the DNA TGTGCCTGGAGCGTACCCAAACCCCGGACAGAGCTCTATGGCTACACCTTC. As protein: CAWSVPKPRTELYGYTF.

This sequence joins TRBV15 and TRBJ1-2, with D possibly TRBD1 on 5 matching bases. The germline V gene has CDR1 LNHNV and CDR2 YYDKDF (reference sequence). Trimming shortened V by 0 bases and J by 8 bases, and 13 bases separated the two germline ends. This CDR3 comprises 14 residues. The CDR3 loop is CATSRDQGIRGYTF. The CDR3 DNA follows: TGTGCCACCAGCAGAGACCAGGGTATTCGAGGCTACACCTTC.

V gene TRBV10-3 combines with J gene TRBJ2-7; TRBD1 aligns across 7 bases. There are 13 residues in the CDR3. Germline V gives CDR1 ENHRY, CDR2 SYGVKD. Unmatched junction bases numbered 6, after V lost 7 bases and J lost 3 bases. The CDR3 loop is CAINRDRNYEQYF. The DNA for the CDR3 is TGTGCCATCAACCGGGACAGAAACTACGAGCAGTACTTC.

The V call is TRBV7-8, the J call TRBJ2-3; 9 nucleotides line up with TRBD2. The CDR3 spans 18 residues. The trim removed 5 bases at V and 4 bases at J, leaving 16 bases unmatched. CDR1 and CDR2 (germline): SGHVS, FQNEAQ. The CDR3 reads CASSLPPLLAGVADTQYF. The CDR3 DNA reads TGTGCCAGCAGCCTACCCCCCCTTTTAGCGGGAGTTGCAGATACGCAGTATTTT.

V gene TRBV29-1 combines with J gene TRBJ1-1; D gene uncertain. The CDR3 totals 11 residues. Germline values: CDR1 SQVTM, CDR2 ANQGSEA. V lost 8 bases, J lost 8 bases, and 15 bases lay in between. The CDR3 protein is CSFIRGLEAFF. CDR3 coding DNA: TGCAGCTTTATTCGAGGGTTAGAAGCTTTCTTT.

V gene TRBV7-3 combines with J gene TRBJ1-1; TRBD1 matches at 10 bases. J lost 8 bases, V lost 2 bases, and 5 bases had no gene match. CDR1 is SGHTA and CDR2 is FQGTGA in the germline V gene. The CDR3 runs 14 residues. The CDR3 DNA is TGTGCCAGCAGCTTAGGGACAGGGGCCTCAGAAGCTTTCTTT. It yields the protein CASSLGTGASEAFF.

Here the CDR3 reads CASSPALRGEKLFF. CDR3 sequence (DNA): TGTGCCAGCAGCCCAGCCCTCCGCGGGGAAAAACTGTTTTTT. The rearrangement uses TRBV7-2 and TRBJ1-4; D is ambiguous. This CDR3 is built from 14 residues. Germline loops: CDR1 SGHTA, CDR2 FQGNSA. Trimming took 5 bases from V and 8 from J, leaving 15 bases between them.

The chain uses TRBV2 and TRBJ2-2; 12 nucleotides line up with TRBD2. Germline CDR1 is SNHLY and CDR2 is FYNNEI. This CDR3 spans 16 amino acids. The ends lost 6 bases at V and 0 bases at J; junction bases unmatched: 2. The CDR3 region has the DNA TGTGCCAGCAGACGGACTAGCGGGGCGAACACCGGGGAGCTGTTTTTT. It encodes CASRRTSGANTGELFF.

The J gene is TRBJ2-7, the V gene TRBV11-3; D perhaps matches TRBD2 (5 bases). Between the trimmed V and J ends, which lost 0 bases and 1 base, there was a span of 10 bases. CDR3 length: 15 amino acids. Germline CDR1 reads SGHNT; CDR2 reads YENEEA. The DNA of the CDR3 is TGTGCCAGCAGCTTAGACCCCGGGAATTCCTACGAGCAGTACTTC. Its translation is CASSLDPGNSYEQYF.

The CDR3 reads CASSSLAGGGETQYF. The CDR3 nucleotides are TGCGCCAGCAGCTCCCTAGCGGGAGGTGGAGAGACCCAGTACTTC. The chain joins TRBV5-1 to TRBJ2-5; TRBD2 matches 11 bases. Unmatched junction bases numbered 5, after V lost 3 bases and J lost 4 bases. Germline CDR1 SGHRS, CDR2 YFSETQ. This CDR3 is built from 15 residues.

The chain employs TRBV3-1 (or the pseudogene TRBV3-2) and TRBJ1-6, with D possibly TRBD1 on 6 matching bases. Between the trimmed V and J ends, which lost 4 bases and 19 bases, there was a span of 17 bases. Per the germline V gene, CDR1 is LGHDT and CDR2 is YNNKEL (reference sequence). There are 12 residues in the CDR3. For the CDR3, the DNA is TGTGCCAGCAGCCCCTCCGCCGGGACACTACACTTT. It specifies CASSPSAGTLHF.

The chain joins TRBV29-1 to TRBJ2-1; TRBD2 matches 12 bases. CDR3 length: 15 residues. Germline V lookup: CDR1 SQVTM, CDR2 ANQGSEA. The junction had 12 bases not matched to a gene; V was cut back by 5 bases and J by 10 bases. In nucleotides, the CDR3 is TGCAGCGTTCCCCAAACTAGCGGGAGGCTTCTCGAGCAGTTCTTC. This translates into CSVPQTSGRLLEQFF.

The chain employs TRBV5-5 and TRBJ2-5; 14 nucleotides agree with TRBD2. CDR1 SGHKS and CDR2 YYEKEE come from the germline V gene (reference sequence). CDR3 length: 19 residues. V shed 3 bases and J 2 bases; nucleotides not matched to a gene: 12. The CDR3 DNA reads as TGTGCCAGCAGCTGGGAGGTGACTAGCGGGAGGGGGATTCAAGAGACCCAGTACTTC. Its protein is CASSWEVTSGRGIQETQYF.

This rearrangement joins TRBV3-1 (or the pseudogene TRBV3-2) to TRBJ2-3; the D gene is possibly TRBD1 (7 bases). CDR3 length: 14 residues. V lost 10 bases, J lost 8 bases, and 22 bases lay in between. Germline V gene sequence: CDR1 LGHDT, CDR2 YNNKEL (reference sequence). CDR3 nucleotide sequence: TGTGCCACCCATAAGACAGGGATGGAGGGTACGCAGTATTTT. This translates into CATHKTGMEGTQYF.

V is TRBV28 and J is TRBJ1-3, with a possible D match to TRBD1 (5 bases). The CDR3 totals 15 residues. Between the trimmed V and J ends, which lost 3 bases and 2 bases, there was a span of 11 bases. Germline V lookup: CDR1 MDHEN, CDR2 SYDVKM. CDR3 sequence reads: CASSFEAGTGNTIYF. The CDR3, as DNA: TGTGCCAGCAGTTTCGAGGCAGGGACTGGAAACACCATATATTTT.

The CDR3 region has the DNA TGCGCCACCACCACCCTGACTAGCGGGATCCACAATGAGCAGTTCTTC. The encoded protein is CATTTLTSGIHNEQFF. The chain combines TRBV10-2 with TRBJ2-1, with TRBD2 matching over 11 bases. The ends lost 10 bases at V and 5 bases at J; junction bases unmatched: 13. The CDR3 has 16 amino acids. Germline values: CDR1 WSHSY, CDR2 SAAADI.

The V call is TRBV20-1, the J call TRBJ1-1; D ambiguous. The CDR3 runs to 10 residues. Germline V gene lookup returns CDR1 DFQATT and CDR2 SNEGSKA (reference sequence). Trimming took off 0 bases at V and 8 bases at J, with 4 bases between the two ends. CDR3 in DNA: TGCAGTGCTAGAGACAGGGAAGCTTTCTTT. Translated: CSARDREAFF.

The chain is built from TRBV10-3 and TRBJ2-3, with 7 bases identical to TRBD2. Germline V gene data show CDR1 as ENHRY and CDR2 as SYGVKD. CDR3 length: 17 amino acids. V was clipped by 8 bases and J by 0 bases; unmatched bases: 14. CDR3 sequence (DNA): TGTGCCATCTCTGGGCTAGCGGCCTCCGCAAGCACAGATACGCAGTATTTT. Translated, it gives CAISGLAASASTDTQYF.